These 27 T cell receptor beta chains came from one sample sequenced in a study of blood T cell repertoires in COVID-19 (dated by TCRdb to 2020 to 2022). Library prep was done by the immunoSEQ multiplex PCR assay. TCRdb's version of the immuneACCESS table is confined to in-frame rearrangements and falls short of the full clone set. An unresolved V gene accounts for under half of the shortfall where checked; the remainder is of unknown origin. The sample table shows hundreds of thousands of clones, and about 92% are seen once. Around 2.5% of the sample comes from the top ten. Sequencing input: PBMCs or T cells enriched from blood (not recorded which). These receptors all come from a man in his sixties who had recovered from COVID-19.

This clone was counted once. The chain links TRBV19 to TRBJ2-5; 9 bases are shared with TRBD1. This CDR3 spans 14 amino acids. The junction had 4 bases not matched to a gene; V was cut back by 6 bases and J by 2 bases. The V gene's germline CDR1 is LNHDA and CDR2 SQIVND (reference sequence). The CDR3 region has the DNA TGTGCCAGTAGGGGACAGGGCTCGCAAGAGACCCAGTACTTC. Its translation: CASRGQGSQETQYF.

The genes are TRBV9 and TRBJ2-5, with 7 positions matching TRBD2. The germline gives CDR1 SGDLS, CDR2 YYNGEE. Trimming removed 4 bases from V and 5 bases from J; junction bases left unmatched: 8. The CDR3 totals 14 residues. CDR3 sequence reads: CASSPGLGDETQYF. CDR3 sequence (DNA): TGTGCCAGCAGCCCCGGACTAGGGGACGAGACCCAGTACTTC.

The chain employs TRBV25-1 and TRBJ2-2, with a weak D call TRBD2 (5 bases). The V and J ends lost 5 bases and 2 bases respectively, with 15 bases between them. The CDR3 spans 16 residues. Per the germline V gene, CDR1 is MGHDK and CDR2 is SYGVNS. The DNA of the CDR3 is TGTGCCAGCAGTCGAGAGGGTGGGATAAACACCGGGGAGCTGTTTTTT. Translating it yields CASSREGGINTGELFF.

The chain recombines TRBV12-3 or TRBV12-4 with TRBJ1-5; D gene unclear. V was shortened by 7 bases and J by 2 bases, with 9 bases between the two germline ends. This CDR3 has 13 residues. In DNA form, the CDR3 reads TGTGCCAGCAATGCGGCGGGCAATCAGCCCCAGCATTTT. Translated, it gives CASNAAGNQPQHF.

V usage is TRBV9 and J usage is TRBJ1-5; D may be TRBD1 (5 bases). Trimming stripped 2 bases from V and 6 bases from J, with 15 bases between. The CDR3 loop spans 15 amino acids. CDR1 and CDR2 from the germline V gene are SGDLS and YYNGEE. CDR3 amino acids: CASSVDAGGGQPQHF. The CDR3 bases are TGTGCCAGCAGCGTCGATGCCGGGGGGGGTCAGCCCCAGCATTTT.

The V call is TRBV5-1, the J call TRBJ2-2, with 9 bases aligning to TRBD1. Germline V lookup: CDR1 SGHRS, CDR2 YFSETQ. The junction had 8 bases not matched to a gene; V was cut back by 2 bases and J by 0 bases. The CDR3 is 18 amino acids. CDR3 in amino acids: CASSFTDRGLPNTGELFF. The CDR3 nucleotides read TGCGCCAGCAGCTTCACGGACAGGGGACTGCCGAACACCGGGGAGCTGTTTTTT.

This chain links TRBV19 with TRBJ2-2; 10 bases agree with TRBD1. This CDR3 spans 17 amino acids. J gave up 5 bases and V 3 bases, and 9 bases lay outside the gene matches. Per germline, CDR1 LNHDA and CDR2 SQIVND (reference sequence). The CDR3 nucleotides read TGTGCCAGTAGTATGGTCGTGACAGGGGGCGGTACCGGGGAGCTGTTTTTT. Translating it yields CASSMVVTGGGTGELFF.

This sequence joins TRBV7-9 and TRBJ2-5; no clear D. Germline lookup yields CDR1 SEHNR and CDR2 FQNEAQ (reference sequence). Trimming took 4 bases from V and 1 from J, leaving 7 bases between them. The CDR3 contains 13 residues. The CDR3 sequence is CASSSSVQETQYF. CDR3 nucleotides: TGTGCCAGCAGCTCGTCAGTCCAAGAGACCCAGTACTTC.

The chain links TRBV9 to TRBJ2-3; 8 bases fit TRBD2. Germline CDR1 reads SGDLS; CDR2 reads YYNGEE. This CDR3 has 19 residues. V lost 0 bases to trimming and J lost 7 bases; unmatched junction nucleotides: 19. The CDR3 loop reads CASSVGASGGLGVSHTQYF. CDR3 nucleotides: TGTGCCAGCAGCGTAGGAGCCAGCGGGGGACTCGGAGTCAGTCATACGCAGTATTTT.

This rearrangement joins TRBV30 to TRBJ1-6; TRBD1 matches 9 bases. The CDR3 totals 13 residues. V dropped 5 bases and J dropped 15; count of bases not matched to a gene: 11. The germline V gene encodes CDR1 GTSNPN and CDR2 SVGIG (reference sequence). The CDR3 region has the DNA TGTGCCTGGGGCCGGACAGGGGCTAAAGTCCTCCACTTT. Residues: CAWGRTGAKVLHF. The full variable domain, with the rest looked up from reference TRBV30 and TRBJ1-6, is SQTIHQWPATLVQPVGSPLSLECTVEGTSNPNLYWYRQAAGRGLQLLFYSVGIGQISSEVPQNLSASRPQDRQFILSSKKLLLSDSGFYLCAWGRTGAKVLHFGNGTRLTVT.

This sequence joins TRBV11-2 and TRBJ2-1; 10 bases map to TRBD2. Germline V lookup: CDR1 SGHAT, CDR2 FQNNGV. The ends lost 2 bases at V and 8 bases at J; junction bases unmatched: 9. This CDR3 has 16 residues. The CDR3 is CASSLSRFGLADEQFF. The CDR3 DNA reads TGTGCCAGCAGCTTAAGTCGTTTTGGACTAGCGGATGAGCAGTTCTTC. The full variable domain, completed using reference TRBV11-2 and TRBJ2-1, is EAGVAQSPRYKIIEKRQSVAFWCNPISGHATLYWYQQILGQGPKLLIQFQNNGVVDDSQLPKDRFSAERLKGVDSTLKIQPAKLEDSAVYLCASSLSRFGLADEQFFGPGTRLTVL.

The J gene is TRBJ2-7, the V gene TRBV5-1; 12 bases line up with TRBD2. The V gene end was trimmed by 4 bases and the J gene end by 4 bases; junction bases not matched to a gene: 6. From germline, CDR1 is SGHRS and CDR2 YFSETQ. The CDR3 sequence is 15 residues long. CDR3 sequence reads: CASSPLAGGPYEQYF. CDR3 in DNA: TGCGCCAGCAGCCCCCTAGCGGGGGGGCCTTACGAGCAGTACTTC.

The chain has TRBV27 and TRBJ1-5; 7 bases match TRBD1. CDR3 length: 15 amino acids. Per germline, CDR1 MNHEY and CDR2 SMNVEV (reference sequence). J lost 0 bases, V lost 5 bases, and 4 bases had no gene match. CDR3 nucleotide sequence: TGTGCCAGCAGTCACAGGGGTTTTAGCAATCAGCCCCAGCATTTT. It translates to CASSHRGFSNQPQHF.

The gene calls are TRBV6-2 or TRBV6-3 and TRBJ2-1, with 7 nucleotides matching TRBD1. J lost 9 bases, V lost 2 bases, and 7 bases had no gene match. This CDR3 spans 14 amino acids. CDR1 is MNHEY, CDR2 SVGEGT, per germline. CDR3 nucleotides: TGTGCCAGCAGTTACGATAGGGGGCGTGGTGAGCAGTTCTTC. It codes for CASSYDRGRGEQFF.

The V and J genes are TRBV29-1 and TRBJ2-7; the D gene is possibly TRBD2 (5 bases). In germline, CDR1 is SQVTM, CDR2 ANQGSEA. Trimming took 5 bases from V and 0 from J, leaving 17 bases between them. CDR3 size: 15 residues. The CDR3 is CSVPHPSGSSYEQYF. The DNA of the CDR3 is TGCAGCGTTCCTCACCCAAGCGGTAGCTCCTACGAGCAGTACTTC.

The chain employs TRBV6-5 and TRBJ1-1; D not certain. The CDR3 has 14 residues. The germline V and J ends were trimmed by 2 bases and 5 bases, with 12 bases remaining between them. Germline loops: CDR1 MNHEY, CDR2 SVGAGI. The CDR3, as DNA: TGTGCCAGCAGTTACACGGAAGGAGGAACTGAAGCTTTCTTT. Protein sequence: CASSYTEGGTEAFF.

V is TRBV10-3 and J is TRBJ1-2, with 10 bases aligning to TRBD1. CDR1 and CDR2 (germline): ENHRY, SYGVKD. CDR3 length: 14 amino acids. Unmatched junction bases numbered 6, after V lost 6 bases and J lost 5 bases. DNA for the CDR3: TGTGCCATCAGCCAGGGACAGGGGATTTATGGCTACACCTTC. This encodes CAISQGQGIYGYTF.

The chain carries TRBV15 and TRBJ1-1; 8 nucleotides align to TRBD1. CDR1 and CDR2 (germline): LNHNV, YYDKDF (reference sequence). The CDR3 spans 16 residues. V shed 0 bases and J 5 bases; nucleotides not matched to a gene: 8. Here the CDR3 reads CATSRDYQGAGTEAFF. The CDR3 coding sequence is TGTGCCACCAGCAGAGATTACCAGGGGGCGGGTACTGAAGCTTTCTTT. Looking up the rest from reference TRBV15 and TRBJ1-1 gives the full variable domain: DAMVIQNPRYQVTQFGKPVTLSCSQTLNHNVMYWYQQKSSQAPKLLFHYYDKDFNNEADTPDNFQSRRPNTSFCFLDIRSPGLGDTAMYLCATSRDYQGAGTEAFFGQGTRLTVV.

V is TRBV18 and J is TRBJ1-6; no clear D gene. V lost 1 base and J 7 bases, leaving 11 bases between the germline ends. This CDR3 comprises 15 residues. Germline V lookup: CDR1 KGHSH, CDR2 LQKENI. The CDR3 is CASSPLGTANSPLHF. As DNA, the CDR3 is TGTGCCAGCTCACCACTAGGCACAGCCAATTCACCCCTCCACTTT.

The chain couples TRBV6-2 or TRBV6-3 to TRBJ2-1; TRBD2 aligns across 12 bases. Trimming cost V 5 bases and J 12 bases; bases outside gene matches: 17. The CDR3 extends over 17 amino acids. CDR1 MNHEY and CDR2 SVGEGT come from the germline V gene. This CDR3 is CASSADLTSGGATGQFF. The CDR3 DNA reads as TGTGCCAGCAGTGCAGACCTGACTAGCGGGGGTGCTACGGGGCAGTTCTTC.

The chain is built from TRBV7-2 and TRBJ2-3, with no clear D. This CDR3 contains 12 residues. The germline V gene encodes CDR1 SGHTA and CDR2 FQGNSA. Trimming took 5 bases from V and 2 from J, leaving 5 bases between them. The CDR3 DNA sequence: TGTGCCAGCAGCCAGTACACAGATACGCAGTATTTT. As protein: CASSQYTDTQYF.

This clone showed up just a few times. The rearrangement links TRBV6-4 to TRBJ1-2, with D unclear. The CDR3 has 16 amino acids. Per germline, CDR1 MRHNA and CDR2 SNTAGT. Trimming left V 5 bases short and J 7 bases short, with 23 bases between. CDR3 loop: CASSTTAGISVLGYTF. In DNA form, the CDR3 reads TGTGCCAGCAGTACGACTGCGGGGATCAGCGTGCTTGGCTACACCTTC.

This chain links TRBV10-3 with TRBJ2-7; 8 nucleotides line up with TRBD1. Germline CDR1 is ENHRY and CDR2 is SYGVKD. The V segment lost 4 bases and the J segment 7 bases; nucleotides outside the gene matches: 6. CDR3 size: 13 residues. In nucleotides, the CDR3 is TGTGCCATCAGTGGGACAGGGAGGTCGGAGCAGTACTTC. This gives the protein CAISGTGRSEQYF.

V and J are TRBV19 and TRBJ2-6, with D possibly TRBD2 on 6 matching bases. Per the germline V gene, CDR1 is LNHDA and CDR2 is SQIVND (reference sequence). The CDR3 runs 19 residues. V was cut by 2 bases and J by 1 base, with 18 bases left in between. This CDR3 is CASSIRGAGRGSGANVLTF. CDR3 coding DNA: TGTGCCAGTAGTATACGCGGGGCAGGGCGAGGTTCTGGGGCCAACGTCCTGACTTTC.

This clone was seen once. Other DNA sequences within the sample encode an identical CDR3. The chain is built from TRBV7-8 and TRBJ1-3; D uncertain. The CDR3 totals 15 residues. Germline V gene data show CDR1 as SGHVS and CDR2 as FQNEAQ. V was shortened by 1 base and J by 4 bases, with 11 bases between the two germline ends. CDR3 DNA sequence: TGTGCCAGCAGCTTAGTTGCGGGTTCCGGAAACACCATATATTTT. This sequence encodes CASSLVAGSGNTIYF.

The chain employs TRBV5-1 and TRBJ1-1; D is unclear. The CDR3 covers 13 residues. The germline V gene has CDR1 SGHRS and CDR2 YFSETQ. The V end lost 4 bases, the J end lost 1 base, and 8 bases lay between the germline ends. CDR3 DNA: TGCGCCAGCAGCGGGCAAACGAACACTGAAGCTTTCTTT. Amino acid sequence: CASSGQTNTEAFF.

The rearrangement links TRBV7-9 to TRBJ2-2, with no clear D. Trimming removed 5 bases from V and 7 bases from J, with 11 bases in between. Germline V gene lookup returns CDR1 SEHNR and CDR2 FQNEAQ (reference sequence). The CDR3 length is 13 residues. CDR3 DNA: TGTGCCAGCAGCCCTGACAAGTTCGGGGAGCTGTTTTTT. Protein sequence: CASSPDKFGELFF.